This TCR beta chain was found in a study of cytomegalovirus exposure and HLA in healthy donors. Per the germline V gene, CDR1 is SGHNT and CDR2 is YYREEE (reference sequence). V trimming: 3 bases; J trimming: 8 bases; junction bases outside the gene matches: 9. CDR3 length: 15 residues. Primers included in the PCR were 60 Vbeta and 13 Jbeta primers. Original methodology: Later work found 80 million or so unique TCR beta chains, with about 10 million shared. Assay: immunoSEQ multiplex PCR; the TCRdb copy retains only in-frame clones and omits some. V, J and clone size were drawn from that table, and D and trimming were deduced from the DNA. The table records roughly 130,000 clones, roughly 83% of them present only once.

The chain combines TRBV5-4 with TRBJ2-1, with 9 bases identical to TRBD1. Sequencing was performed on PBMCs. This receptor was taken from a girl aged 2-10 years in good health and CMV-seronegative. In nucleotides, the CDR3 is TGTGCCAGCAGCTCCGGACAGGGGAAGTTCGATGAGCAGTTCTTC. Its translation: CASSSGQGKFDEQFF.